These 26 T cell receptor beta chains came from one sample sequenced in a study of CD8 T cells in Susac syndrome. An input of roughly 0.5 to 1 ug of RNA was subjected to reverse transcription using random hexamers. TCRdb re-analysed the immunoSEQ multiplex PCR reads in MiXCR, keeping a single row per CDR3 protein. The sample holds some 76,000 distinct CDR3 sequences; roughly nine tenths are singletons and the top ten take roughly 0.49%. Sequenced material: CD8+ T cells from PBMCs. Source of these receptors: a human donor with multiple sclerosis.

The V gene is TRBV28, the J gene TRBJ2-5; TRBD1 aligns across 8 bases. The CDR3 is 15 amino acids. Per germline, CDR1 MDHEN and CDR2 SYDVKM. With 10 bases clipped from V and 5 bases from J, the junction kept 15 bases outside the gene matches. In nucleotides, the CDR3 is TGTGCCACCACCCCGGGACAGGCCTTGTTTGAGACCCAGTACTTC. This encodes CATTPGQALFETQYF.

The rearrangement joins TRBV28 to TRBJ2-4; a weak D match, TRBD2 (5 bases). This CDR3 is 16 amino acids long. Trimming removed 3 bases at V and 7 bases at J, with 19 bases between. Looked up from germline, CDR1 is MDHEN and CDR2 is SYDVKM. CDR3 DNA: TGTGCCAGCAGTTTGCCCGGAGGACTCTACCACAACATTCAGTACTTC. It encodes CASSLPGGLYHNIQYF.

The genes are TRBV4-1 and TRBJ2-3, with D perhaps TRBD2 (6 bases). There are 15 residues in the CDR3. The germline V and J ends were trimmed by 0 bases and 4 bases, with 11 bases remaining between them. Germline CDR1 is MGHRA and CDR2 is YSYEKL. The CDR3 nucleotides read TGCGCCAGCAGCCAAGATGGCCGGGACTCAGATACGCAGTATTTT. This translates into CASSQDGRDSDTQYF.

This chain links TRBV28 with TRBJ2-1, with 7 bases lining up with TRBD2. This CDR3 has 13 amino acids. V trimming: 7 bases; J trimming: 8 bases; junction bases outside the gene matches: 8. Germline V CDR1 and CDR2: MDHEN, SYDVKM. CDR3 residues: CASTGLADDEQFF. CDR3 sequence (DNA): TGTGCCAGCACCGGGCTAGCGGACGATGAGCAGTTCTTC.

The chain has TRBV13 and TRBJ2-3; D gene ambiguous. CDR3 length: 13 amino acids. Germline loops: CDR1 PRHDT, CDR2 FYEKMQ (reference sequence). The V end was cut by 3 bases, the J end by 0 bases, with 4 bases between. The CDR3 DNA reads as TGTGCCAGCAGCTTCTCTAGCACAGATACGCAGTATTTT. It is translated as CASSFSSTDTQYF.

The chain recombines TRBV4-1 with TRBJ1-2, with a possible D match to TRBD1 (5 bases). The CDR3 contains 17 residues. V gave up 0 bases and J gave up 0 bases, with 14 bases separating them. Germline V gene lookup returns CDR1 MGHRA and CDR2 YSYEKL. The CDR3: CASSQDPPLTANYGYTF. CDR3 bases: TGCGCCAGCAGCCAAGATCCCCCCCTGACAGCTAACTATGGCTACACCTTC.

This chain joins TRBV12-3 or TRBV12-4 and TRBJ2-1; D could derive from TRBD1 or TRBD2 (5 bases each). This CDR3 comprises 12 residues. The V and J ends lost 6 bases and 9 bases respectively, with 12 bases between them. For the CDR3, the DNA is TGTGCCAGCAGCCTCAGGGCGGGTGAGCAGTTCTTC. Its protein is CASSLRAGEQFF.

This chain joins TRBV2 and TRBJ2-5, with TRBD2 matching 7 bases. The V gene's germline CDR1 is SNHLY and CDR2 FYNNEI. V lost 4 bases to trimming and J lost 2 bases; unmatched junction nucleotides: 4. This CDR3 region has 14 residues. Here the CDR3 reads CASSAASGQETQYF. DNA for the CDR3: TGTGCCAGCAGTGCGGCTAGCGGACAAGAGACCCAGTACTTC.

The chain's CDR3 is CAAAGEGNEQFF. The DNA of the CDR3 is TGTGCGGCTGCGGGGGAGGGGAATGAGCAGTTCTTC. This sequence joins TRBV7-2 and TRBJ2-1; TRBD2 aligns across 7 bases. The CDR3 spans 12 residues. Germline assignment: CDR1 SGHTA and CDR2 FQGNSA.

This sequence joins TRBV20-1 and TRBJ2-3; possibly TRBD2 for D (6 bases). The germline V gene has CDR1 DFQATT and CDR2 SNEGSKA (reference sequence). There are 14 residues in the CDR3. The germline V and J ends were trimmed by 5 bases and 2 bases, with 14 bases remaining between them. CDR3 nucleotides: TGCAGTGCTCCCCGAGCGGGCCCCACAGATACGCAGTATTTT. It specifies CSAPRAGPTDTQYF.

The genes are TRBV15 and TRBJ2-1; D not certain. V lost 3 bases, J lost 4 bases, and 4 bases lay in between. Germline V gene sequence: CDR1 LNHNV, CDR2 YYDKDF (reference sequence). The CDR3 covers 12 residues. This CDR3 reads CATSRNYNEQFF. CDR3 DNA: TGTGCCACCAGCAGGAATTACAATGAGCAGTTCTTC.

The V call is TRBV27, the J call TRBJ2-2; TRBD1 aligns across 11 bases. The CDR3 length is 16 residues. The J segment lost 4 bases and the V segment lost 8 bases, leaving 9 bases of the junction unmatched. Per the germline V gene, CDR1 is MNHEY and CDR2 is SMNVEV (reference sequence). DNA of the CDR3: TGTGCCAGCTCTGATACGGACAGGGGGCTCACCGGGGAGCTGTTTTTT. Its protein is CASSDTDRGLTGELFF.

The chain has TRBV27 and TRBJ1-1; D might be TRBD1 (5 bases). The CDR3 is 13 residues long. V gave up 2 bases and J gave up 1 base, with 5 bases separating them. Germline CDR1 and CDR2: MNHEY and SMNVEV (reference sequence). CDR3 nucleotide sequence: TGTGCCAGCAGTTTAAGGGGGAACACTGAAGCTTTCTTT. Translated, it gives CASSLRGNTEAFF.

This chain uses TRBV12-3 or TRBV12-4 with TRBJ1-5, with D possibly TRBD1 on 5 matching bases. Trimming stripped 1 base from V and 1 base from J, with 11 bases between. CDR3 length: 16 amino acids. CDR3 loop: CASSLGQGLSNQPQHF. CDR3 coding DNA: TGTGCCAGCAGTTTAGGCCAGGGACTCAGCAATCAGCCCCAGCATTTT.

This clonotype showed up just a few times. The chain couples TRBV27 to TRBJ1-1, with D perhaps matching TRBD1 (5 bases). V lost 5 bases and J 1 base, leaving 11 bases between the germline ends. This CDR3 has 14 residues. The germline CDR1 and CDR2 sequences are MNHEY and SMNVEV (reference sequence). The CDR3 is CASSPGAGNTEAFF. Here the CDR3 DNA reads TGTGCCAGCAGTCCCGGGGCAGGGAACACTGAAGCTTTCTTT.

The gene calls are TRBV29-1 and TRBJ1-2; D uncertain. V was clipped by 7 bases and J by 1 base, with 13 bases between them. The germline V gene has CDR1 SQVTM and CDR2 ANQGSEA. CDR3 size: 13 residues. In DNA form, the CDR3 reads TGCAGCGCTACATCGGATTTTAACTATGGCTACACCTTC. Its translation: CSATSDFNYGYTF.

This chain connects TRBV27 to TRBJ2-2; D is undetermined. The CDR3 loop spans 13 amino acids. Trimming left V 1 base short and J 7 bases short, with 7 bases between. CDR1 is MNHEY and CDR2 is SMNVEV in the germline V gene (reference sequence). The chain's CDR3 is CASSLWRDGELFF. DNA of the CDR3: TGTGCCAGCAGTTTATGGCGAGACGGGGAGCTGTTTTTT.

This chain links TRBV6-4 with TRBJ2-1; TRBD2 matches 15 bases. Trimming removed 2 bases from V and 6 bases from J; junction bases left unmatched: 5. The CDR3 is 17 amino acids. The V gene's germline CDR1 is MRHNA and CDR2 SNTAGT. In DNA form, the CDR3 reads TGTGCCAGCAGTGACGGGACTAGCGGGGGGACTGTCAATGAGCAGTTCTTC. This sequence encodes CASSDGTSGGTVNEQFF.

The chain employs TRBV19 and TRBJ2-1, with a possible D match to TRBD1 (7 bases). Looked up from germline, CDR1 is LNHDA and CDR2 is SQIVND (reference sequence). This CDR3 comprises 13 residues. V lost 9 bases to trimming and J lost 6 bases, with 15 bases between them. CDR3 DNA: TGTGCCAGCGGAGGGGGCGTCTTCAATGAGCAGTTCTTC. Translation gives CASGGGVFNEQFF.

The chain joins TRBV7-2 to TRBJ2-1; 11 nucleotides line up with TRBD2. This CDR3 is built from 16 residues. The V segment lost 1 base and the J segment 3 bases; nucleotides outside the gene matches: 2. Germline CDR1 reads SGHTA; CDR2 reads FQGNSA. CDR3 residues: CASSLGTSGHYNEQFF. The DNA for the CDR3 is TGTGCCAGCAGCTTAGGGACTAGCGGGCACTACAATGAGCAGTTCTTC.

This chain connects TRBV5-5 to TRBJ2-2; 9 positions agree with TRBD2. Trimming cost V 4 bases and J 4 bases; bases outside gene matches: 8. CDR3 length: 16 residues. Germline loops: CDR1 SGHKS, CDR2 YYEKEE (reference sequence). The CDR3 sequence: CASSPVAGDFTGELFF. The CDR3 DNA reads TGTGCCAGCAGCCCGGTAGCGGGGGACTTCACCGGGGAGCTGTTTTTT.

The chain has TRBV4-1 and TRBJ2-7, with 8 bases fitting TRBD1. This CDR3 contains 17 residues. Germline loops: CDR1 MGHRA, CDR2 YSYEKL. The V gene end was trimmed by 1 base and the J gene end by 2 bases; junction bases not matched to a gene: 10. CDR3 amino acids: CASSQVVKQGVPYEQYF. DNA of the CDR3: TGCGCCAGCAGCCAAGTGGTTAAACAGGGGGTGCCCTACGAGCAGTACTTC.

The CDR3 DNA is TGTGCCAGCAGCGTAGGACAGGGGGTTGGAAACACCATATATTTT. It codes for CASSVGQGVGNTIYF. The rearrangement joins TRBV9 to TRBJ1-3, with 9 bases identical to TRBD1. Germline V gene lookup returns CDR1 SGDLS and CDR2 YYNGEE. The CDR3 is 15 residues long. The V segment lost 0 bases and the J segment 3 bases; nucleotides outside the gene matches: 1.

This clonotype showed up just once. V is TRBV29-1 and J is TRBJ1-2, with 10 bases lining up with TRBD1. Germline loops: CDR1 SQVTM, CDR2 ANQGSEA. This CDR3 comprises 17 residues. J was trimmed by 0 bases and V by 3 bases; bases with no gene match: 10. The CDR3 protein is CSVDTLGTGDPNYGYTF. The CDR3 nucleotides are TGCAGCGTTGATACGCTCGGGACAGGGGACCCTAACTATGGCTACACCTTC.

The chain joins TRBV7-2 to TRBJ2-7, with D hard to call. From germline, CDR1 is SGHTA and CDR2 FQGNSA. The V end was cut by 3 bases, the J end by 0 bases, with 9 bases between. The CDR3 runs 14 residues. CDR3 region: CASSFGRSSYEQYF. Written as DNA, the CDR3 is TGTGCCAGCAGCTTTGGACGGAGCTCCTACGAGCAGTACTTC.

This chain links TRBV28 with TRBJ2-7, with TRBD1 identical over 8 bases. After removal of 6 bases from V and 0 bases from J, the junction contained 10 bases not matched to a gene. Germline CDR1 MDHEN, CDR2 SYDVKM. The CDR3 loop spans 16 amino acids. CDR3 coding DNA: TGTGCCAGCAGCCTACGGATGGGGACAGGCTCCTACGAGCAGTACTTC. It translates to CASSLRMGTGSYEQYF.